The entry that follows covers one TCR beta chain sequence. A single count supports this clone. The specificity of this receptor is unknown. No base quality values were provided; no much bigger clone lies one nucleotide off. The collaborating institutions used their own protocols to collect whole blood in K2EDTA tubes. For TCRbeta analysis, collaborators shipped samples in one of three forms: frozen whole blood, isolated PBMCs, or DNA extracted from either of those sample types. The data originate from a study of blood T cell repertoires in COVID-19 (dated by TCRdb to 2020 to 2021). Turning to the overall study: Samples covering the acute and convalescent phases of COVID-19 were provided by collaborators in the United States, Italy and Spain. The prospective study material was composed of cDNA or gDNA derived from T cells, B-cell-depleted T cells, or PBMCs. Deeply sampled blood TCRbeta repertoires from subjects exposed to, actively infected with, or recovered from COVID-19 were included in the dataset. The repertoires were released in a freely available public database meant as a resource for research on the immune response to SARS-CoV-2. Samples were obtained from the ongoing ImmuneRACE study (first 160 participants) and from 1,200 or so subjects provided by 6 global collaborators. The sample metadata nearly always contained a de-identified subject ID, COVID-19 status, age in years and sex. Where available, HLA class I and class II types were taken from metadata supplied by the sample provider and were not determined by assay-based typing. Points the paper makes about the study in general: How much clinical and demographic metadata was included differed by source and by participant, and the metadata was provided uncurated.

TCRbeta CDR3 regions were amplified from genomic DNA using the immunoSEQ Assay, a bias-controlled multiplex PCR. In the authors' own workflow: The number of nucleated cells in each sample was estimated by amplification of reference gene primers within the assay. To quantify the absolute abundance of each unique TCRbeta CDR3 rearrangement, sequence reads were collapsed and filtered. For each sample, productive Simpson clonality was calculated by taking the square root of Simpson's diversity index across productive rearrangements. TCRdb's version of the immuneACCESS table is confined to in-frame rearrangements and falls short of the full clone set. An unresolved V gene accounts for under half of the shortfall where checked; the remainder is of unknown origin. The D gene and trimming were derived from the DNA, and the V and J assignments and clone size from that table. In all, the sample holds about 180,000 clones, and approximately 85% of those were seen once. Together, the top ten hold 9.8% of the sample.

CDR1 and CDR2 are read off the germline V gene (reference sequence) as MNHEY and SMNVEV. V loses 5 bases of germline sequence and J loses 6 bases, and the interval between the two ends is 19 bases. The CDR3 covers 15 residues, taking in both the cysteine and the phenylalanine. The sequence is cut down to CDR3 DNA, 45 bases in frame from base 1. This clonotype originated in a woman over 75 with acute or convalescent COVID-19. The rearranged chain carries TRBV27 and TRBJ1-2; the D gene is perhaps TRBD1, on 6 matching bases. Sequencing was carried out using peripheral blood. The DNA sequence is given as TGTGCCAGCAGTCAAAGGACAGACGCCATGGATGGCTACACCTTC. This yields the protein CASSQRTDAMDGYTF.